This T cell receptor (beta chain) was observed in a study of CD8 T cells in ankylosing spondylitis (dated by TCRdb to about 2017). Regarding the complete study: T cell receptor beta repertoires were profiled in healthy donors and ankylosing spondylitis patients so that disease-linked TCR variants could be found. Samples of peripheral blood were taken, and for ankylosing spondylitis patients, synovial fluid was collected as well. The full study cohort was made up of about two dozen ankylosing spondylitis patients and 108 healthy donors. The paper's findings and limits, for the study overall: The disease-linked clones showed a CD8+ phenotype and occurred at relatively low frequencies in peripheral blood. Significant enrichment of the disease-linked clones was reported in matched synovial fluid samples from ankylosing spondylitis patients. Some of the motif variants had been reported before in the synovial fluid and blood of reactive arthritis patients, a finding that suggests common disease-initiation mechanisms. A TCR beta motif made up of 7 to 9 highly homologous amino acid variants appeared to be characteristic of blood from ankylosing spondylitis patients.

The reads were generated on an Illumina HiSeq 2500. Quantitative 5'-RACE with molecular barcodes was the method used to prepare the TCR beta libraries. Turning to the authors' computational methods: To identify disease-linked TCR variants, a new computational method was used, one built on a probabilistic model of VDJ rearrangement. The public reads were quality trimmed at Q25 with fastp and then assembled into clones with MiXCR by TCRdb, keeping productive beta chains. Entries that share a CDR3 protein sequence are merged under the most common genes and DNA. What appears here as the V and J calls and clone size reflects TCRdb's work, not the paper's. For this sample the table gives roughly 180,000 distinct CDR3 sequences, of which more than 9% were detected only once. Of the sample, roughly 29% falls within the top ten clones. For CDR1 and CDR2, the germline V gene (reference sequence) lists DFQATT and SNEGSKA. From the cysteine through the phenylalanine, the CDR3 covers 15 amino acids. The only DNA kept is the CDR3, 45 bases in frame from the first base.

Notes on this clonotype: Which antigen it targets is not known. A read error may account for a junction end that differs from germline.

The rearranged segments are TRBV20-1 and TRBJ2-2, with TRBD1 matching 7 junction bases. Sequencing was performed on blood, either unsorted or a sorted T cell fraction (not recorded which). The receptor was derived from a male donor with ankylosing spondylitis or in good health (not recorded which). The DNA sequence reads TGCAGTTCTAGGGGGCGGGCCCCGGGAACCGGGGAGCTGTTTTTT. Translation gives CSSRGRAPGTGELFF.